This is a list of T cell receptor beta chains from one sample in a study of shared T cell receptors in the human thymus. Sequencing used immunoSEQ multiplex PCR; TCRdb keeps in-frame clones, though not all of them. The sample carries 500,000 to 850,000 clones, around 87% recorded once. This same sample was also taken into another study, of human thymus T cells.

The sequenced material came from thymocytes. The receptors were gathered from a boy less than two years old with a congenital heart defect. Both conserved end residues are part of each CDR3. The D gene is left open where the match is weak. Rows may omit the clone size; those that give it use once, few, many or a size class.

J: TRBJ1-6
D: NA
size: NA
V: TRBV4-3
CDR3: CASSQRRIYNSPLHF
DNA: TGCGCCAGCAGCCAACGCAGGATATATAATTCCCCCCTCCACTTT

J: TRBJ2-2
D: NA
size: NA
V: TRBV27
CDR3: CASSPLPRIAGELFF
DNA: TGTGCCAGCAGTCCCCTCCCGAGGATCGCCGGGGAGCTGTTTTTT

J: TRBJ1-2
D: NA
size: NA
V: TRBV29-1
CDR3: CSTLAWGRNGYTF
DNA: TGCAGCACCCTAGCCTGGGGTAGGAATGGCTACACCTTC

J: TRBJ1-1
D: NA
size: NA
V: TRBV5-6
CDR3: CASRSQGAGTEAFF
DNA: TGTGCCAGCAGGTCTCAGGGAGCGGGCACTGAAGCTTTCTTT

J: TRBJ1-4
D: NA
size: NA
V: TRBV7-9
CDR3: CASSPAVQILFF
DNA: TGTGCCAGCAGTCCGGCTGTACAGATACTGTTTTTT

J: TRBJ2-7
D: TRBD2
size: NA
V: TRBV7-9
CDR3: CASSRRVGLAGGTPYEQYF
DNA: TGTGCCAGCAGCAGACGGGTGGGACTAGCGGGGGGGACTCCCTACGAGCAGTACTTC

J: TRBJ2-7
D: NA
size: few
V: TRBV6-1
CDR3: CASSDLRIFYEQYF
DNA: TGTGCCAGCAGTGATCTTAGAATCTTCTACGAGCAGTACTTC

J: TRBJ1-1
D: NA
size: few
V: TRBV6-5
CDR3: CASREDRFFTEAFF
DNA: TGTGCCAGCAGGGAGGACAGATTCTTCACTGAAGCTTTCTTT

J: TRBJ2-6
D: NA
size: NA
V: TRBV30
CDR3: CAWSVKDTNSGANVLTF
DNA: TGTGCCTGGAGTGTTAAGGACACGAACTCTGGGGCCAACGTCCTGACTTTC

J: TRBJ2-1
D: NA
size: NA
V: TRBV10-3
CDR3: CAISESSCGRYNEQFF
DNA: TGTGCCATCAGTGAGTCGTCGTGCGGCCGGTACAATGAGCAGTTCTTC

J: TRBJ2-7
D: NA
size: once
V: TRBV28
CDR3: CASTLRGPTYEQYF
DNA: TGTGCCAGCACCCTCCGCGGTCCCACCTACGAGCAGTACTTC

J: TRBJ1-2
D: NA
size: NA
V: TRBV2
CDR3: CASSFPYNREGLGYTF
DNA: TGTGCCAGCAGTTTTCCTTATAACAGGGAAGGTTTGGGCTACACCTTC

J: TRBJ1-4
D: NA
size: NA
V: TRBV7-9
CDR3: CASSLEGRTRGPNEKLFF
DNA: TGTGCCAGCAGCTTGGAGGGGAGGACTCGGGGTCCAAATGAAAAACTGTTTTTT

J: TRBJ2-7
D: NA
size: NA
V: TRBV29-1
CDR3: CSVGYRTYEQYF
DNA: TGCAGCGTTGGGTACAGGACCTACGAGCAGTACTTC

J: TRBJ1-3
D: NA
size: NA
V: TRBV7-8
CDR3: CASSLWSRHHSGNTIYF
DNA: TGTGCCAGCAGCTTATGGTCCAGACACCACTCTGGAAACACCATATATTTT

J: TRBJ2-1
D: TRBD2
size: NA
V: TRBV9
CDR3: CASSSPGTSHFNSYNEQFF
DNA: TGTGCCAGCAGCTCCCCCGGGACTAGCCACTTCAACTCCTACAATGAGCAGTTCTTC

J: TRBJ1-1
D: NA
size: NA
V: TRBV15
CDR3: CATSRGVWQASPEAFF
DNA: TGTGCCACCAGCAGAGGAGTATGGCAGGCGAGCCCTGAAGCTTTCTTT

J: TRBJ2-1
D: TRBD2
size: NA
V: TRBV28
CDR3: CASSSGGYNEQFF
DNA: TGTGCCAGCAGTTCCGGGGGGTACAATGAGCAGTTCTTC

J: TRBJ2-7
D: TRBD2
size: NA
V: TRBV5-6
CDR3: CASSLPAGAGSYEQYF
DNA: TGTGCCAGCAGCTTGCCGGCGGGAGCGGGCTCCTACGAGCAGTACTTC

J: TRBJ2-1
D: NA
size: NA
V: TRBV6-1
CDR3: CASSEGGWQFF
DNA: TGTGCCAGCAGTGAGGGGGGTTGGCAGTTCTTC

J: TRBJ1-2
D: NA
size: NA
V: TRBV6-5
CDR3: CARRGGAGYGYTF
DNA: TGTGCCCGAAGGGGGGGGGCGGGCTATGGCTACACCTTC

J: TRBJ2-1
D: NA
size: once
V: TRBV27
CDR3: CATTNGQGSEQFF
DNA: TGTGCCACCACGAATGGGCAGGGCAGTGAGCAGTTCTTC

J: TRBJ1-1
D: NA
size: NA
V: TRBV6-5
CDR3: CASSSILNTEAFF
DNA: TGTGCCAGCAGTTCCATTTTGAACACTGAAGCTTTCTTT

J: TRBJ2-7
D: TRBD2
size: NA
V: TRBV6-6
CDR3: CASSGTSGVSYEQYF
DNA: TGTGCCAGCAGTGGGACTAGCGGAGTATCCTACGAGCAGTACTTC

J: TRBJ2-3
D: NA
size: NA
V: TRBV10-3
CDR3: CAISESTRTDTQYF
DNA: TGTGCCATCAGTGAGTCGACGAGGACAGATACGCAGTATTTT

J: TRBJ1-3
D: NA
size: NA
V: TRBV27
CDR3: CASSPYRATGNTIYF
DNA: TGTGCCAGCAGCCCCTACAGGGCAACTGGAAACACCATATATTTT

J: TRBJ2-7
D: TRBD2
size: NA
V: TRBV4-2
CDR3: CASSLPLRGGRDEQYF
DNA: TGTGCCAGCAGCCTTCCCTTGCGGGGGGGTAGGGACGAGCAGTACTTC

J: TRBJ1-3
D: NA
size: NA
V: TRBV25-1
CDR3: CASSAMSGNTIYF
DNA: TGTGCCAGCAGTGCCATGAGCGGAAACACCATATATTTT

J: TRBJ2-2
D: NA
size: NA
V: TRBV14
CDR3: CASSQGGHHTGELFF
DNA: TGTGCCAGCAGCCAAGGGGGACACCACACCGGGGAGCTGTTTTTT

J: TRBJ2-4
D: NA
size: NA
V: TRBV29-1
CDR3: CSVERGSAKNIQYF
DNA: TGCAGCGTTGAGCGCGGATCAGCCAAAAACATTCAGTACTTC

J: TRBJ2-6
D: TRBD2
size: once
V: TRBV27
CDR3: CASNRDTKAGGRANVLTF
DNA: TGTGCCAGCAACAGGGACACCAAAGCGGGGGGTCGGGCCAACGTCCTGACTTTC

J: TRBJ2-1
D: NA
size: NA
V: TRBV14
CDR3: CASSRRRSRNNEQFF
DNA: TGTGCCAGCAGCCGACGCCGGTCGAGGAACAATGAGCAGTTCTTC

J: TRBJ1-6
D: TRBD1
size: once
V: TRBV19
CDR3: CASSSGGREDRGSPLHF
DNA: TGTGCCAGTAGTTCAGGGGGCAGGGAGGATAGAGGATCACCCCTCCACTTT

J: TRBJ2-6
D: TRBD1
size: NA
V: TRBV28
CDR3: CASRESGTGVPSGANVLTF
DNA: TGTGCCAGCAGAGAGTCCGGGACAGGGGTCCCCTCTGGGGCCAACGTCCTGACTTTC

J: TRBJ2-7
D: NA
size: NA
V: TRBV11-2
CDR3: CASSLGRGAENYEQYF
DNA: TGTGCCAGCAGCTTAGGCAGGGGGGCTGAGAACTACGAGCAGTACTTC

J: TRBJ1-6
D: NA
size: NA
V: TRBV20-1
CDR3: CRKFGDSPLHF
DNA: TGCAGAAAGTTCGGGGATTCACCCCTCCACTTT

J: TRBJ2-1
D: NA
size: NA
V: TRBV2
CDR3: CASRDTGGKFDEQFF
DNA: TGTGCCAGCAGGGACACCGGGGGTAAGTTCGATGAGCAGTTCTTC

J: TRBJ1-4
D: TRBD1
size: NA
V: TRBV9
CDR3: CASSVDRGANEKLFF
DNA: TGTGCCAGCAGCGTAGACAGGGGCGCTAATGAAAAACTGTTTTTT

J: TRBJ2-2
D: TRBD1
size: NA
V: TRBV5-1
CDR3: CASSLDRTNTGELFF
DNA: TGCGCCAGCAGCCTGGACAGGACGAACACCGGGGAGCTGTTTTTT

J: TRBJ2-3
D: NA
size: NA
V: TRBV4-1
CDR3: CASSQDLGIRADTQYF
DNA: TGCGCCAGCAGCCAAGATTTGGGGATCAGGGCAGATACGCAGTATTTT

J: TRBJ2-7
D: NA
size: NA
V: TRBV28
CDR3: CASRLKILEDTSLSYEQYF
DNA: TGTGCCAGCAGACTTAAAATTCTAGAGGACACAAGCCTCTCCTACGAGCAGTACTTC

J: TRBJ2-2
D: TRBD1
size: NA
V: TRBV7-8
CDR3: CASSLDRGETSTGELFF
DNA: TGTGCCAGCAGCTTAGACAGGGGGGAAACTTCGACCGGGGAGCTGTTTTTT

J: TRBJ1-1
D: TRBD1
size: NA
V: TRBV10-1
CDR3: CASKPDRARPEAFF
DNA: TGCGCCAGCAAACCCGACAGGGCCCGCCCTGAAGCTTTCTTT

J: TRBJ2-3
D: NA
size: NA
V: TRBV25-1
CDR3: CASSDSTRSADTQYF
DNA: TGTGCCAGCAGTGATTCGACTAGATCCGCAGATACGCAGTATTTT

J: TRBJ2-7
D: NA
size: NA
V: TRBV29-1
CDR3: CSVARGSEQYF
DNA: TGCAGCGTCGCCCGGGGTTCCGAGCAGTACTTC

J: TRBJ2-1
D: NA
size: NA
V: TRBV2
CDR3: CASSEAGSRANNEQFF
DNA: TGTGCCAGCAGTGAAGCCGGTTCGCGAGCGAACAATGAGCAGTTCTTC

J: TRBJ2-7
D: NA
size: NA
V: TRBV27
CDR3: CASSSQSYEQYF
DNA: TGTGCCAGCAGTTCACAGAGCTACGAGCAGTACTTC

J: TRBJ2-1
D: NA
size: few
V: TRBV9
CDR3: CASSVRAEAVSYNEQFF
DNA: TGTGCCAGCAGCGTTAGAGCGGAGGCCGTCTCCTACAATGAGCAGTTCTTC

J: TRBJ1-1
D: NA
size: NA
V: TRBV5-4
CDR3: CASSCDLTAPMTNTEAFF
DNA: TGTGCCAGCAGCTGCGACCTGACAGCCCCGATGACGAACACTGAAGCTTTCTTT

J: TRBJ2-4
D: TRBD2
size: NA
V: TRBV4-3
CDR3: CASSRLAGFIQYF
DNA: TGCGCCAGCAGCCGACTAGCGGGGTTCATTCAGTACTTC

J: TRBJ2-3
D: TRBD1
size: NA
V: TRBV4-2
CDR3: CASSQVPSDRECDTQYF
DNA: TGTGCCAGCAGCCAAGTTCCCTCGGACAGGGAATGTGATACGCAGTATTTT